This note documents a single TCR beta chain sequence. Its target is not known. The source of the sample is a study of CXCR3-negative and CXCR3-positive naive CD8 T cells. Study conclusions and caveats: More hydrophobic TRB CDR3s occurred in CXCR3-positive than in CXCR3-negative naive cells. High diversity, comparable across both naive subsets, contrasted with much lower diversity in memory CD8+ cells.

CD45RO-CCR7+CD27+CD95- cells counted as naive CD8+ T cells. Germline assignment: CDR1 MNHEY and CDR2 SMNVEV (reference sequence). The CDR3 loop spans 15 amino acids. cDNA libraries for TRB were generated by 5' RACE incorporating UMI labels. TCRdb reprocessed the 5' RACE reads, keeping one entry per CDR3 protein, no DNA. This repertoire includes 7,000 to 9,000 distinct CDR3 sequences. The receptor was derived from a human donor in good health. Some clones in this sample may be carry-over from other donors' samples. The rearrangement links TRBV27 to TRBJ2-7; the TRBD2 assignment by TCRdb is unverifiable without DNA. Sequencing was done on a sample of naive CXCR3- CD8+ T cells from blood. Regarding subset: CD45RO-CCR7+CD27+CD95- naive CD8+ T cells lacking CXCR3 (TNR3-). The CDR3 loop reads CASSLRARGHYEQYF.